The clone carrying this TCR beta chain was detected ten times or more. CDR3 length: 19 residues. V was trimmed by 4 bases and J by 2 bases, leaving 25 bases between them. CDR1 is MNHEY and CDR2 is SMNVEV in the germline V gene (reference sequence). The data originate from a study of early T cells in non-severe SARS-CoV-2 infection. MiXCR, applied by TCRdb to the 5' RACE reads, yields one record per CDR3 protein. The repertoire holds 70,000 to 95,000 distinct CDR3 sequences, with approximately 10% as singletons. The genes are TRBV27 and TRBJ2-3, with D perhaps given as TRBD1 or TRBD2 (5 bases each). The TCR sequence derives from an adult who was a healthcare worker with PCR-confirmed SARS-CoV-2 infection or an uninfected control (not recorded which). The sequencing sample was made of whole blood. The CDR3 DNA follows: TGTGCCAGCAGTTCCCCCTGGGGAACGGGGCCCGGCTACACAGATACGCAGTATTTT. This gives the protein CASSSPWGTGPGYTDTQYF.